This TCR beta chain is from a study of liver allograft versus peripheral blood T cells. Whole-study context: Recipients' peripheral blood served as the comparator for T cell receptor repertoires in transplanted livers. The study, taken as a whole, reports: Liver allograft and peripheral blood T cell receptor repertoires reportedly differed.

On this clonotype: Antigen: not known.

From the reads, TCRdb called clonotypes with MiXCR, one entry per CDR3 protein. The sample lists 3,000 to 4,500 distinct CDR3 sequences, about 16% occurring once. The TCR originated in a human patient who had a liver transplant. Part of the T cell pool may stem from the graft donor.

The CDR3 sequence is CASSFGGARGAVGTEAFF. In DNA, the CDR3 is TGTGCCAGCAGCTTTGGTGGGGCACGGGGGGCAGTGGGGACTGAAGCTTTCTTT. This sequence joins TRBV11-2 and TRBJ1-1; weak D call: TRBD1 (6 bases). V dropped 3 bases and J dropped 5 bases, with 25 bases sitting between them. From germline, CDR1 is SGHAT and CDR2 FQNNGV. The CDR3 runs to 18 residues.